Each of the 15 T cell receptor beta chains below was sequenced from the same sample in a study of CD8+ T cells in alopecia areata. cDNA reverse transcribed from extracted RNA served as the sequencing template. The assay was immunoSEQ multiplex PCR, and TCRdb's table has in-frame clones only and misses some. Of about 69,000 clones in the sample, roughly 60% were seen once. The sequencing here drew on CD8+ T cells sorted from blood, taken at week 0. Every receptor here comes from a human donor with alopecia areata.

This clone was recorded a few times. This sequence joins TRBV19 and TRBJ2-2, with D possibly being TRBD2 (5 bases). This CDR3 is 14 amino acids long. Between the trimmed V and J ends, which lost 3 bases and 6 bases, there was a span of 11 bases. Germline CDR1 and CDR2: LNHDA and SQIVND (reference sequence). CDR3 sequence (DNA): TGTGCCAGTAGTATTCTTCTAGCTCCCGGGGAGCTGTTTTTT. As protein: CASSILLAPGELFF.

The chain couples TRBV29-1 to TRBJ2-3; a weak D match, TRBD2 (6 bases). CDR1 is SQVTM, CDR2 ANQGSEA, per germline. V was cut by 0 bases and J by 2 bases, with 12 bases left in between. The CDR3 has 15 residues. The chain's CDR3 is CSVEDSGVYTDTQYF. The CDR3, as DNA: TGCAGCGTTGAAGATTCGGGGGTTTACACAGATACGCAGTATTTT.

The rearrangement uses TRBV6-5 and TRBJ2-3, with TRBD1 as a possible D gene (5 bases). V was clipped by 6 bases and J by 4 bases, with 5 bases between them. The CDR3 loop spans 11 amino acids. Germline CDR1 reads MNHEY; CDR2 reads SVGAGI. The DNA for the CDR3 is TGTGCCAGCAGGACAGCAGATACGCAGTATTTT. It codes for CASRTADTQYF.

V gene TRBV5-1 combines with J gene TRBJ2-1; D ambiguous. Germline V CDR1 and CDR2: SGHRS, YFSETQ. CDR3 length equals 9 residues. The V end lost 10 bases, the J end lost 8 bases, and 7 bases lay between the germline ends. The CDR3 spells CASRHEQFF. The CDR3 coding sequence is TGCGCCTCCCGCCATGAGCAGTTCTTC.

The rearrangement uses TRBV10-3 and TRBJ1-2, with TRBD1 as a possible D gene (5 bases). Per germline, CDR1 ENHRY and CDR2 SYGVKD. Trimming pared 6 bases from V and 8 bases from J, leaving 34 bases between. CDR3 length equals 19 residues. The CDR3 reads CAIRVGTESLTSGGRGYTF. The CDR3 nucleotides are TGTGCCATCAGAGTGGGGACCGAAAGTTTAACGTCGGGTGGTAGGGGCTACACCTTC.

The chain links TRBV19 to TRBJ1-1; possibly TRBD1 for D (5 bases). The V end lost 0 bases, the J end lost 4 bases, and 6 bases lay between the germline ends. CDR1 and CDR2 from the germline V gene are LNHDA and SQIVND (reference sequence). The CDR3 runs 13 residues. CDR3 bases: TGTGCCAGTAGTATAGATCAGGGCACTGAAGCTTTCTTT. This sequence encodes CASSIDQGTEAFF.

V is TRBV13 and J is TRBJ2-3, with D hard to call. V was clipped by 7 bases and J by 4 bases, with 6 bases between them. This CDR3 spans 11 amino acids. Germline lookup yields CDR1 PRHDT and CDR2 FYEKMQ (reference sequence). CDR3 bases: TGTGCCAGCATTGTTGCAGATACGCAGTATTTT. Translating gives CASIVADTQYF.

This clone was observed a single time. The rearrangement uses TRBV4-2 and TRBJ1-1; D unresolved. Trimming took off 7 bases at V and 7 bases at J, with 13 bases between the two ends. Germline V gene sequence: CDR1 LGHNA, CDR2 YNFKEQ. This CDR3 region has 12 residues. Here the CDR3 reads CASNAPEGEAFF. In DNA, the CDR3 is TGTGCCAGCAACGCCCCGGAGGGTGAAGCTTTCTTT.

V is TRBV19 and J is TRBJ2-2; D not certain. This CDR3 region has 14 residues. Trimming took 4 bases from V and 2 from J, leaving 8 bases between them. Germline CDR1 LNHDA, CDR2 SQIVND (reference sequence). The CDR3 loop reads CASSSFPNTGELFF. CDR3 in DNA: TGTGCCAGTAGTAGTTTTCCTAACACCGGGGAGCTGTTTTTT.

This chain links TRBV6-6 with TRBJ2-7, with D unclear. The length of the CDR3 is 16 residues. V lost 1 base and J lost 0, with 13 bases in between. Germline CDR1 is MNHNY and CDR2 is SVGAGI (reference sequence). The CDR3 DNA is TGTGCCAGCAGTTACTTATCGCAGGCCTACTCCTACGAGCAGTACTTC. This encodes CASSYLSQAYSYEQYF.

The V call is TRBV11-2, the J call TRBJ1-2; 7 bases are shared with TRBD1. The CDR3 covers 13 residues. Germline V gene sequence: CDR1 SGHAT, CDR2 FQNNGV. V shed 1 base and J 8 bases; nucleotides not matched to a gene: 4. CDR3 in DNA: TGTGCCAGCAGCTTAGGAGGGGGCGACGGCTACACCTTC. Translated: CASSLGGGDGYTF.

As concerns this clone: At the DNA level, this CDR3 is encoded by other sequences in the same sample as well. The chain joins TRBV4-3 to TRBJ1-1; tentatively, D is TRBD1 (6 bases). The CDR3 spans 16 residues. The ends were cut back, 1 base at V and 0 bases at J, with 12 bases in the middle. Per the germline V gene, CDR1 is LGHNA and CDR2 is YSLEER. CDR3 nucleotides: TGCGCCAGCAGCCAAGGACCAGGGGCCTTGAACACTGAAGCTTTCTTT. It translates to CASSQGPGALNTEAFF.

About this clone itself: Sequence at one end of the junction differs from germline and may be a read error. J is TRBJ1-2 and V is TRBV7-9; no definite D call. The CDR3 extends over 13 amino acids. CDR1 SEHNR and CDR2 FQNEAQ come from the germline V gene (reference sequence). The DNA of the CDR3 is TGTGCCAGCAGTTTAGTGCGGTTCTATGGCTACACCTTC. Its translation: CASSLVRFYGYTF.

The chain links TRBV30 to TRBJ2-4; D not resolved. This CDR3 has 14 residues. Germline values: CDR1 GTSNPN, CDR2 SVGIG (reference sequence). V was cut by 4 bases and J by 0 bases, with 10 bases left in between. CDR3 region: CAWTDGLAKNIQYF. CDR3 coding DNA: TGTGCCTGGACAGACGGTCTAGCCAAAAACATTCAGTACTTC.

The chain carries TRBV19 and TRBJ2-5, with D hard to call. CDR1 is LNHDA and CDR2 is SQIVND in the germline V gene (reference sequence). V was shortened by 11 bases and J by 5 bases, with 21 bases between the two germline ends. This CDR3 is built from 14 residues. CDR3 DNA: TGTGCCGCACACGGGCGCCTCGGATGGGAGACCCAGTACTTC. Its protein is CAAHGRLGWETQYF.